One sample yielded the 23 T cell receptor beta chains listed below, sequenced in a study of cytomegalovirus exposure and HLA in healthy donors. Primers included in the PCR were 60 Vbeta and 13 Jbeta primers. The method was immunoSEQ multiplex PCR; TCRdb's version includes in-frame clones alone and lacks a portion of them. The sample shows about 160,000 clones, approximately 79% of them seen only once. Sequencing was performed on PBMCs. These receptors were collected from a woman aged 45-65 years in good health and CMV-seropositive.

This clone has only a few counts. The DNA of the CDR3 is TGTGCCAGCAGTTATTATTACAGCTCCTACAATGAGCAGTTCTTC. Its translation: CASSYYYSSYNEQFF. The V and J genes are TRBV6-5 and TRBJ2-1, with no clear D. The CDR3 has 15 residues. With 3 bases removed from V and 0 bases from J, the gap between germline ends came to 9 bases. The V gene's germline CDR1 is MNHEY and CDR2 SVGAGI.

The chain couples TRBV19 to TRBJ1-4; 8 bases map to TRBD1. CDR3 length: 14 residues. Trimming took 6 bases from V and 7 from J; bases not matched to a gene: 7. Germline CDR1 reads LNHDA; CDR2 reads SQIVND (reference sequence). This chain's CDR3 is CASSDRGGGEKLFF. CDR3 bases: TGTGCCAGTAGCGACAGGGGAGGGGGTGAAAAACTGTTTTTT. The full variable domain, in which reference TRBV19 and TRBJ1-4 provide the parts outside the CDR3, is DGGITQSPKYLFRKEGQNVTLSCEQNLNHDAMYWYRQDPGQGLRLIYYSQIVNDFQKGDIAEGYSVSREKKESFPLTVTSAQKNPTAFYLCASSDRGGGEKLFFGSGTQLSVL.

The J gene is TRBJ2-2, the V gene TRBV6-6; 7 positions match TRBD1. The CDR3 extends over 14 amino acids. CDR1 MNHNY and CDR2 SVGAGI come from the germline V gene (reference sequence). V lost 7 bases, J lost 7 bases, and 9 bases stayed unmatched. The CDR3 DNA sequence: TGTGCCAGCACCTCCGGGACAGTTTTCGGGGAGCTGTTTTTT. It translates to CASTSGTVFGELFF.

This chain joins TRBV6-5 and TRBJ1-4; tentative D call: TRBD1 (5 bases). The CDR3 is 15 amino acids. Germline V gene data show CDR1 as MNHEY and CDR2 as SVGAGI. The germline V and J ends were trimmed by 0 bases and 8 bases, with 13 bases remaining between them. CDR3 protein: CASSYSGGRGEKLFF. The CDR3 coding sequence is TGTGCCAGCAGTTACTCGGGGGGGAGGGGCGAAAAACTGTTTTTT.

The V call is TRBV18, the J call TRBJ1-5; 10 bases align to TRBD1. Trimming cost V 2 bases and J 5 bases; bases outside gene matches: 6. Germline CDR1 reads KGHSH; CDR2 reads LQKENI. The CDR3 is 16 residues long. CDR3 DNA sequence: TGTGCCAGCTCACCAATGTCGGGGACAGGGGATCAGCCCCAGCATTTT. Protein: CASSPMSGTGDQPQHF.

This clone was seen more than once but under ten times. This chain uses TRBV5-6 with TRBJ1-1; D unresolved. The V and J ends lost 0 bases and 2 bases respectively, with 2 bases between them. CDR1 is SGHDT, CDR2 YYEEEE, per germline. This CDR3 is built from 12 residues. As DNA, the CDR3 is TGTGCCAGCAGCTTGGTAAACACTGAAGCTTTCTTT. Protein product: CASSLVNTEAFF. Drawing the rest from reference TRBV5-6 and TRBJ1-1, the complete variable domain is DAGVTQSPTHLIKTRGQQVTLRCSPKSGHDTVSWYQQALGQGPQFIFQYYEEEERQRGNFPDRFSGHQFPNYSSELNVNALLLGDSALYLCASSLVNTEAFFGQGTRLTVV.

CDR3: CASSPRGRNEQYF. CDR3 bases: TGTGCCAGCAGCCCCCGGGGTAGGAACGAGCAGTACTTC. The chain is built from TRBV9 and TRBJ2-7; D is perhaps TRBD2 (5 bases). Germline loops: CDR1 SGDLS, CDR2 YYNGEE. CDR3 length: 13 residues. Between the trimmed V and J ends, which lost 4 bases and 5 bases, there was a span of 13 bases.

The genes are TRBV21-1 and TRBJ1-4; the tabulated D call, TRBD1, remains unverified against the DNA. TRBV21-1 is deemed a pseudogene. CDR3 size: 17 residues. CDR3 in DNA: TGTGCCAGCAGCAAAACTCCCGGACACCCAACTAATGAAAAACTGTTTTTT. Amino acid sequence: CASSKTPGHPTNEKLFF.

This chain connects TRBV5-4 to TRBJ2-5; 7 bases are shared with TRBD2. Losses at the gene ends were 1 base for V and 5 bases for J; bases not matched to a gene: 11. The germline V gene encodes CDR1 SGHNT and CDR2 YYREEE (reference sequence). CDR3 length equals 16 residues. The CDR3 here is CASSLFLGGRGETQYF. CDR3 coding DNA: TGTGCCAGCAGCTTGTTTTTGGGAGGGCGGGGGGAGACCCAGTACTTC.

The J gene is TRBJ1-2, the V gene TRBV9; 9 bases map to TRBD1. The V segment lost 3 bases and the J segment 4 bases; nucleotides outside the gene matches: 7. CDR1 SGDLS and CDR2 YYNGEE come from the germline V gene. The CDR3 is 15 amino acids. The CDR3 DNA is TGTGCCAGCAGCGCGGGGACAGGGCTTTTCTATGGCTACACCTTC. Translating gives CASSAGTGLFYGYTF.

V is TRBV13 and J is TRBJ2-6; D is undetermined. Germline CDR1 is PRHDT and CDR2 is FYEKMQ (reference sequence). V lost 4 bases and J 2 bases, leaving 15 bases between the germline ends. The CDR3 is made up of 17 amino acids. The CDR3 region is CASSSRNFGAGANVLTF. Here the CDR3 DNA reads TGTGCCAGCAGCTCCCGAAACTTTGGAGCTGGGGCCAACGTCCTGACTTTC.

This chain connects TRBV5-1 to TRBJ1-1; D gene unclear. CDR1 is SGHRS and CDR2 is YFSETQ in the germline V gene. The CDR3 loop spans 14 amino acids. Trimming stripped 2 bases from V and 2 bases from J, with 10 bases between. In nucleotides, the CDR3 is TGCGCCAGCAGCTTAGACTTACGTAACACTGAAGCTTTCTTT. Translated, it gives CASSLDLRNTEAFF.

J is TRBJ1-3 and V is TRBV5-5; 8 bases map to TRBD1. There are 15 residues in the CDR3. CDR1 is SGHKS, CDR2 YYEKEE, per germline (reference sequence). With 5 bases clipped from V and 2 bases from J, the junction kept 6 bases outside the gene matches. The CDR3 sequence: CASSLMDRAGNTIYF. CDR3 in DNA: TGTGCCAGCAGTTTGATGGACAGGGCTGGAAACACCATATATTTT.

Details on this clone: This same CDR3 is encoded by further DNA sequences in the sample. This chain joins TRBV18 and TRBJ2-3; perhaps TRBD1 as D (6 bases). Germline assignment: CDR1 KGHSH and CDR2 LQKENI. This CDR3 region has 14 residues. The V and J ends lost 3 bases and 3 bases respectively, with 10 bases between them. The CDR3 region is CASSPDSRTDTQYF. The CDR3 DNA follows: TGTGCCAGCTCACCGGACAGTAGGACAGATACGCAGTATTTT.

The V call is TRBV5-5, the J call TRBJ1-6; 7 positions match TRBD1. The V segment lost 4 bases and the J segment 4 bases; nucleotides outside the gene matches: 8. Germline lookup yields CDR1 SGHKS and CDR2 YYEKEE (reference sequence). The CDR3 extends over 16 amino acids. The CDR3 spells CASSVRDRTYNSPLHF. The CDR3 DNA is TGTGCCAGCAGCGTACGGGACAGAACTTATAATTCACCCCTCCACTTT.

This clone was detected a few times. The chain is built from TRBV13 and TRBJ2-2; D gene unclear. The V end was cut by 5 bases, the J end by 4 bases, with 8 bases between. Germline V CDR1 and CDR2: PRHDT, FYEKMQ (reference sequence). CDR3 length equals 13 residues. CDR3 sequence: CASSPTITGELFF. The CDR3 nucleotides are TGTGCCAGCAGCCCCACTATCACCGGGGAGCTGTTTTTT.

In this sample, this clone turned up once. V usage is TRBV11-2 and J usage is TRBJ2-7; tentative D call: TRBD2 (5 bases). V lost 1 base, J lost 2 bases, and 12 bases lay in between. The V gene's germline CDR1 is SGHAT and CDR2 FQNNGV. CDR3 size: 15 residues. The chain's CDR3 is CASSLGLGVPYEQYF. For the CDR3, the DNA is TGTGCCAGCAGCTTAGGGCTCGGGGTTCCCTACGAGCAGTACTTC. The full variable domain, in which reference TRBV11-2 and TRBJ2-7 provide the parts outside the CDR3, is EAGVAQSPRYKIIEKRQSVAFWCNPISGHATLYWYQQILGQGPKLLIQFQNNGVVDDSQLPKDRFSAERLKGVDSTLKIQPAKLEDSAVYLCASSLGLGVPYEQYFGPGTRLTVT.

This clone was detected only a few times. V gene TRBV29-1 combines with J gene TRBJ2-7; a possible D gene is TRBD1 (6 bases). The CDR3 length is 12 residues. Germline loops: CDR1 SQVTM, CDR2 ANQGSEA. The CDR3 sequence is CSFRGGIDEQYF. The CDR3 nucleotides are TGCAGTTTCCGAGGGGGTATCGACGAGCAGTACTTC.

CDR3 amino acids: CASSSGTGYPEAFF. The CDR3 coding sequence is TGTGCCAGCTCCTCCGGGACAGGGTACCCTGAAGCTTTCTTT. The chain combines TRBV28 with TRBJ1-1, with TRBD1 identical over 9 bases. The CDR3 length is 14 residues. With V trimmed by 8 bases and J by 6 bases, 10 bases remained unmatched. The germline V gene encodes CDR1 MDHEN and CDR2 SYDVKM.

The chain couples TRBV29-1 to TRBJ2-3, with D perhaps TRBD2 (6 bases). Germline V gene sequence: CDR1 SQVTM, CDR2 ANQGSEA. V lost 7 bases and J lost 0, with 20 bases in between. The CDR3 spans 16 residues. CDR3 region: CSASALRDSSTDTQYF. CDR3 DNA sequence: TGCAGCGCTAGCGCCCTGCGGGACTCGAGCACAGATACGCAGTATTTT.

The CDR3 DNA is TGTGCCAGCTCACCAGCGGGACAGGAAAACGAAGCTTTCTTT. Protein: CASSPAGQENEAFF. The rearrangement joins TRBV18 to TRBJ1-1; TRBD1 matches at 8 bases. V was clipped by 2 bases and J by 8 bases; unmatched bases: 7. The CDR3 sequence is 14 residues long. Per the germline V gene, CDR1 is KGHSH and CDR2 is LQKENI.

The CDR3 sequence: CSVERSRNEQFF. The CDR3 coding sequence is TGCAGCGTCGAACGTAGTCGCAATGAGCAGTTCTTC. V usage is TRBV29-1 and J usage is TRBJ2-1; D unresolved. CDR3 size: 12 residues. The ends were cut back, 6 bases at V and 6 bases at J, with 12 bases in the middle. Germline V gives CDR1 SQVTM, CDR2 ANQGSEA.

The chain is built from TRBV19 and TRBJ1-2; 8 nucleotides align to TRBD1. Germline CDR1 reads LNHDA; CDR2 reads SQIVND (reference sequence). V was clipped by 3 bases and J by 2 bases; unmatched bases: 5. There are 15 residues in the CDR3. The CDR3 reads CASSIAHRGNYGYTF. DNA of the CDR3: TGTGCCAGTAGTATTGCGCACAGGGGGAACTATGGCTACACCTTC.